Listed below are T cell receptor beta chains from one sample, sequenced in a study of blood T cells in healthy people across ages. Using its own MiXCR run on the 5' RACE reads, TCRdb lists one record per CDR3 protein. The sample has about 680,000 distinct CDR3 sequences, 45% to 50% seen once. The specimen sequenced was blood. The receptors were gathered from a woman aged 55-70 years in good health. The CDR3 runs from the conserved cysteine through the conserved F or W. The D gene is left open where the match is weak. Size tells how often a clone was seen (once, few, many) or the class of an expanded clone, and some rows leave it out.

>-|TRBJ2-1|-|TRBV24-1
TGTGCCACCAGTGATTTTATAGGAACACTTCAGTTCTTC
CATSDFIGTLQFF
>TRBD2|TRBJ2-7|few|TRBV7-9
TGTGCCAGCAGCTTAGATTCTAGCGGCCTATACGAGCAGTACTTC
CASSLDSSGLYEQYF
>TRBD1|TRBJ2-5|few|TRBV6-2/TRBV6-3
TGTGCCAGCACCCCTCCGGACAGGGGGTCACAAGAGACCCAGTACTTC
CASTPPDRGSQETQYF
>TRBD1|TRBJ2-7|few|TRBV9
TGTGCCAGCAGCGTAGACCAGGGGGCTAGGCAGTACTTC
CASSVDQGARQYF
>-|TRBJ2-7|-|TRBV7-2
TGTGCCAGCAGCTCATCCCTGCTGACTCGGTACGAGCAGTACTTC
CASSSSLLTRYEQYF
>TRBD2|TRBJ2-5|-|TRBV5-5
TGTGCCAGCAGCTGGGGGGGAGCAGAAACGGCCCAGTACTTC
CASSWGGAETAQYF
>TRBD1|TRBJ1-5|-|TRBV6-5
TGTGCCAGCAGTTACGAGATACAGGGGAAGCCCCAGCATTTT
CASSYEIQGKPQHF
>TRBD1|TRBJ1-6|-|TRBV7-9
TGTGCCAGCAGCTTAGGGGGACAGCTTGATTCACCCCTCCACTTT
CASSLGGQLDSPLHF
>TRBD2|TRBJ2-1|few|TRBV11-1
TGTGCCAGCAGCCCCTGGGCGGGGGCCTACAATGAGCAGTTCTTC
CASSPWAGAYNEQFF
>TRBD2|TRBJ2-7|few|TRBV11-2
TGTGCCAGCAGCTTATACCAGCGGGAATACGAGCAGTACTTC
CASSLYQREYEQYF
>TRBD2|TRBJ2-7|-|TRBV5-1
TGCGCCAGCAGCCGCTCGTCCCCCACCGGGGGGAATAACTACGAGCAGTACTTC
CASSRSSPTGGNNYEQYF
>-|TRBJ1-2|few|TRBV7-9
TGTGCCAGCAGCTTAGACAGCACTCCTGGCTACACCTTC
CASSLDSTPGYTF
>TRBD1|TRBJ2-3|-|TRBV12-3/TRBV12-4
TGTGCCAGCAGTTTAGTAACAGGGGGCGGGAGCACAGATACGCAGTATTTT
CASSLVTGGGSTDTQYF